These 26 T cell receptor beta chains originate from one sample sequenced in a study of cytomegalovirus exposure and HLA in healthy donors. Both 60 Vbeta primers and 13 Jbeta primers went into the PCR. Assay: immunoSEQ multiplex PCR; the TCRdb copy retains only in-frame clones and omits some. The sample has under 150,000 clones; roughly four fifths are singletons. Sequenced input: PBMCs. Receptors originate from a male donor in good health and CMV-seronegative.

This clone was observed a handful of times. The CDR3 loop is CASSQDAVSYEQYF. CDR3 coding DNA: TGCGCCAGCAGCCAAGACGCGGTAAGCTACGAGCAGTACTTC. The chain uses TRBV4-3 and TRBJ2-7; D not resolved. The CDR3 totals 14 residues. V lost 0 bases and J lost 3, with 9 bases in between. Germline CDR1 reads LGHNA; CDR2 reads YSLEER.

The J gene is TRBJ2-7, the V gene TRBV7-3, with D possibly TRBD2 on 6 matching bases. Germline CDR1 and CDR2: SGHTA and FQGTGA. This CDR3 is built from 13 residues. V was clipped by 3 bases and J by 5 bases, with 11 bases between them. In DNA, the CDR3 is TGTGCCAGCAGCTTCACCGGGAGCCACGAGCAGTACTTC. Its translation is CASSFTGSHEQYF. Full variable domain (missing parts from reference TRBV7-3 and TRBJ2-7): GAGVSQTPSNKVTEKGKYVELRCDPISGHTALYWYRQSLGQGPEFLIYFQGTGAADDSGLPNDRFFAVRPEGSVSTLKIQRTERGDSAVYLCASSFTGSHEQYFGPGTRLTVT.

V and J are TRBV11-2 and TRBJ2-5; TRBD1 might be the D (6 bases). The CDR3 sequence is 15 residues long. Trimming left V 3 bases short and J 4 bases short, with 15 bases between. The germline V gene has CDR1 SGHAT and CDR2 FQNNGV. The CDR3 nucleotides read TGTGCCAGCAGCTTCAGGGGTCGGGGTGGAGAGACCCAGTACTTC. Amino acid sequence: CASSFRGRGGETQYF. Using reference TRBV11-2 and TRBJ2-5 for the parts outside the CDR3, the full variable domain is EAGVAQSPRYKIIEKRQSVAFWCNPISGHATLYWYQQILGQGPKLLIQFQNNGVVDDSQLPKDRFSAERLKGVDSTLKIQPAKLEDSAVYLCASSFRGRGGETQYFGPGTRLLVL.

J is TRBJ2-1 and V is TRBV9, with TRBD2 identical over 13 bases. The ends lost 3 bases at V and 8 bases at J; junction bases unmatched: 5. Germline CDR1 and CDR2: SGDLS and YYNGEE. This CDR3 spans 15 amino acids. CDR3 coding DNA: TGTGCCAGCAGCGGGGGACTAGCGGGATGGGATGAGCAGTTCTTC. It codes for CASSGGLAGWDEQFF. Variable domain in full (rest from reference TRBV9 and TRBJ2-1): DSGVTQTPKHLITATGQRVTLRCSPRSGDLSVYWYQQSLDQGLQFLIQYYNGEERAKGNILERFSAQQFPDLHSELNLSSLELGDSALYFCASSGGLAGWDEQFFGPGTRLTVL.

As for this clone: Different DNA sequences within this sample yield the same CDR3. The CDR3 coding sequence is TGTGCCAGCAGTTTTCTACTAGCGGGGGGCACAGATACGCAGTATTTT. It encodes CASSFLLAGGTDTQYF. The rearrangement joins TRBV27 to TRBJ2-3; 11 bases match TRBD2. V dropped 3 bases and J dropped 1; count of bases not matched to a gene: 3. The CDR3 is 16 residues long. Germline V gene data show CDR1 as MNHEY and CDR2 as SMNVEV (reference sequence).

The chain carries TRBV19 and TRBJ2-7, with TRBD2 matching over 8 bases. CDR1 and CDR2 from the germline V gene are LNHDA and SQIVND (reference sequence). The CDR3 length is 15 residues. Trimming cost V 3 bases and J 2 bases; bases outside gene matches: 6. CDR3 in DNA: TGTGCCAGTAGTATTTCCGGGGGACTAGCCTACGAGCAGTACTTC. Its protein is CASSISGGLAYEQYF.

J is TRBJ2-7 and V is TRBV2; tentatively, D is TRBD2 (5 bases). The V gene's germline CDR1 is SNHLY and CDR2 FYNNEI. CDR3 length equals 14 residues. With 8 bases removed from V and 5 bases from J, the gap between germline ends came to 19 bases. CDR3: CASGQDGVLDEQYF. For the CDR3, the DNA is TGTGCCAGCGGCCAGGACGGGGTCCTGGACGAGCAGTACTTC.

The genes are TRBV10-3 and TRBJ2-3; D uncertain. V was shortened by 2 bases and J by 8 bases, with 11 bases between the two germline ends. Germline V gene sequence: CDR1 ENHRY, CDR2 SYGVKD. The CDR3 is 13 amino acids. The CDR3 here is CAISEGPPGTQYF. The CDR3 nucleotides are TGTGCCATCAGTGAGGGCCCCCCGGGTACGCAGTATTTT.

The CDR3 is CASSQGGQETQYF. The CDR3 region has the DNA TGCGCCAGCAGCCAAGGGGGACAGGAGACCCAGTACTTC. V and J are TRBV4-3 and TRBJ2-5, with 7 nucleotides matching TRBD1. CDR3 length: 13 residues. With 1 base clipped from V and 5 bases from J, the junction kept 1 base outside the gene matches. The germline gives CDR1 LGHNA, CDR2 YSLEER.

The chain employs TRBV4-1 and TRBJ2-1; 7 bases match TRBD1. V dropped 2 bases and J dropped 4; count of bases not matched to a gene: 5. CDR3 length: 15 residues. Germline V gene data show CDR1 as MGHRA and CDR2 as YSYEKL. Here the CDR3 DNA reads TGCGCCAGCAGCCAATACAGGGGACAATACAATGAGCAGTTCTTC. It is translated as CASSQYRGQYNEQFF.

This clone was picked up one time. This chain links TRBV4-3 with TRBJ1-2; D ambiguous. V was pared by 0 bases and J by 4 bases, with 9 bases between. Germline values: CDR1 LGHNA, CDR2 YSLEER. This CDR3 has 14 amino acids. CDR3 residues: CASSQDQQPYGYTF. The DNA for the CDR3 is TGCGCCAGCAGCCAAGATCAACAGCCCTATGGCTACACCTTC.

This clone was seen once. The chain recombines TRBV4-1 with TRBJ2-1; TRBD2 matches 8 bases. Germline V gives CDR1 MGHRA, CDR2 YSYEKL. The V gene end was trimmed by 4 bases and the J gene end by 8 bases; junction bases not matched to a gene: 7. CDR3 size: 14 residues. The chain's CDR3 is CASSRDLAGHEQFF. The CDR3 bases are TGCGCCAGCAGCCGGGATTTAGCGGGACATGAGCAGTTCTTC.

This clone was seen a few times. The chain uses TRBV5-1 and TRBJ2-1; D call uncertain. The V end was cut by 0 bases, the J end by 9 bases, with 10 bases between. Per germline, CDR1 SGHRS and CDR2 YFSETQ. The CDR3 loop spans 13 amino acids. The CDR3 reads CASSLAQVGEQFF. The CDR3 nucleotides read TGCGCCAGCAGCTTGGCCCAGGTGGGTGAGCAGTTCTTC.

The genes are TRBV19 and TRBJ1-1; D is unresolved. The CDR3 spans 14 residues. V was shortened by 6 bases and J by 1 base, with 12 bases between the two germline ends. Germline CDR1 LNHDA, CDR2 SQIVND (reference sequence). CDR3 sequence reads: CASRSSSGNTEAFF. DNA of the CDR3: TGTGCCAGTAGATCCTCTTCGGGGAACACTGAAGCTTTCTTT. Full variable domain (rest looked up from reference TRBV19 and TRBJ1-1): DGGITQSPKYLFRKEGQNVTLSCEQNLNHDAMYWYRQDPGQGLRLIYYSQIVNDFQKGDIAEGYSVSREKKESFPLTVTSAQKNPTAFYLCASRSSSGNTEAFFGQGTRLTVV.

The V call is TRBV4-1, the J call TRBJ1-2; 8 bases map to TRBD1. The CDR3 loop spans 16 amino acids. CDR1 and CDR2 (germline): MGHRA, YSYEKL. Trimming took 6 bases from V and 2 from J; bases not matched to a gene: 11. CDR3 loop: CASSQQNRGGNYGYTF. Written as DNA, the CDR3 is TGCGCCAGCAGTCAACAGAACAGGGGGGGAAACTATGGCTACACCTTC.

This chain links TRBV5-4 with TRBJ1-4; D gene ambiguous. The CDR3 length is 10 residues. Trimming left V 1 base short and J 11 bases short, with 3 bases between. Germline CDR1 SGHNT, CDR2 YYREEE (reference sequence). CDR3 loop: CASSLYKLFF. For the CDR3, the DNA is TGTGCCAGCAGCTTGTATAAACTGTTTTTT.

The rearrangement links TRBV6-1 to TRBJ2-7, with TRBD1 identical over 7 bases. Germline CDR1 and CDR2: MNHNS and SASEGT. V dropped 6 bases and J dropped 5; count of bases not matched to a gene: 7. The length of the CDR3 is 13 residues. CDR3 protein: CASSARGQDEQYF. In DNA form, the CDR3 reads TGTGCCAGCAGCGCCCGAGGACAGGACGAGCAGTACTTC.

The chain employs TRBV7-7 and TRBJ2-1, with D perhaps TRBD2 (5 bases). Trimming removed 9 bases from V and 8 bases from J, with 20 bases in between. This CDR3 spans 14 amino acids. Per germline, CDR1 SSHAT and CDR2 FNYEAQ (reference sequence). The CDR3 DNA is TGTGCCAGTGGCCCCAGCTTAGCGAGGGATGAGCAGTTCTTC. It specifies CASGPSLARDEQFF.

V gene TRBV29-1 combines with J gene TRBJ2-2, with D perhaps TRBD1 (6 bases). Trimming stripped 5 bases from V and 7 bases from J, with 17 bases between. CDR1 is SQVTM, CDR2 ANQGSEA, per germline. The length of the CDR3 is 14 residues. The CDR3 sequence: CSVLRGSSDGELFF. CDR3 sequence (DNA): TGCAGCGTTTTAAGGGGGAGTTCGGACGGGGAGCTGTTTTTT.

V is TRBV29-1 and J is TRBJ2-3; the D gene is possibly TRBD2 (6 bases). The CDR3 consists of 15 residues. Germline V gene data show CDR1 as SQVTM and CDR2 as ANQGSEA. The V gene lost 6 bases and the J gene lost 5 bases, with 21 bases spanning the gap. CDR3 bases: TGCAGCGTGGGATCGGCGGGAACCGCTGGAGATACGCAGTATTTT. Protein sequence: CSVGSAGTAGDTQYF.

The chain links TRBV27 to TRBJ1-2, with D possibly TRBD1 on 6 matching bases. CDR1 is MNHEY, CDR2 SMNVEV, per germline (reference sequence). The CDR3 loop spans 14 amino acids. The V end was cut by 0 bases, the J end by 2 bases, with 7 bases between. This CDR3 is CASSLSGQNYGYTF. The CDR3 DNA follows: TGTGCCAGCAGTTTATCCGGACAGAACTATGGCTACACCTTC.

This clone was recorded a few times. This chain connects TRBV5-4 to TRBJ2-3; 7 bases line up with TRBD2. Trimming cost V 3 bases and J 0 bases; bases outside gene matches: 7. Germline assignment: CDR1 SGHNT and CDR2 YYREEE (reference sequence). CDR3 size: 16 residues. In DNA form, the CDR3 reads TGTGCCAGCAGCTCCGGATCGACTAGCAGCACAGATACGCAGTATTTT. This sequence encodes CASSSGSTSSTDTQYF.

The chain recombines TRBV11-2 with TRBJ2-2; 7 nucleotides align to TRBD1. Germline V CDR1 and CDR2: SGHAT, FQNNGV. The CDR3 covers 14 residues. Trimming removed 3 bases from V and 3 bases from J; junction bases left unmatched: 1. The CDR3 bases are TGTGCCAGCAGCTTTACAGGGGACACCGGGGAGCTGTTTTTT. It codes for CASSFTGDTGELFF.

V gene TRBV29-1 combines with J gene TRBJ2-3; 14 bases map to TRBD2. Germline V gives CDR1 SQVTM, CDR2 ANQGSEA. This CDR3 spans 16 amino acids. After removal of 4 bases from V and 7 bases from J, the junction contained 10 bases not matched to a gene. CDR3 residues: CSVGGTSGRLLNTQYF. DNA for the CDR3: TGCAGCGTTGGCGGGACTAGCGGGAGATTGTTGAATACGCAGTATTTT.

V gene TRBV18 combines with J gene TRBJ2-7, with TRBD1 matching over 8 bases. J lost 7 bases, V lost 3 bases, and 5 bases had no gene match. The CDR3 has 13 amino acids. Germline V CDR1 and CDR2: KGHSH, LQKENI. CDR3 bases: TGTGCCAGCTCACCGGGGACAGGCCGAGAGCAGTACTTC. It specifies CASSPGTGREQYF.

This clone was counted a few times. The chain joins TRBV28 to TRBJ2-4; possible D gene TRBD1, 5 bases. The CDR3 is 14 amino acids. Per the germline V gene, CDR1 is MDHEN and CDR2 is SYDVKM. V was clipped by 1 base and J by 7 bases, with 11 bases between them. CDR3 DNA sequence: TGTGCCAGCAGTTTATCTCTGGGGCAGAACATTCAGTACTTC. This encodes CASSLSLGQNIQYF.